This passage covers 28 T cell receptor beta chains from one sample sequenced in a study of OX40 agonist ivuxolimab in advanced cancers. The data were produced by immunoSEQ multiplex PCR, yet TCRdb's version contains in-frame clones alone and is incomplete. The table records 28,000 or so clones, 85% to 90% of them present only once. Sequencing used CD4+ or CD8+ T cells sorted from blood, obtained in a trial of the OX40 agonist ivuxolimab. Receptors were obtained from an adult with an advanced solid tumor such as melanoma, head and neck, liver or kidney cancer.

J is TRBJ2-7 and V is TRBV19, with TRBD1 as a possible D gene (5 bases). Trimming pared 3 bases from V and 5 bases from J, leaving 14 bases between. Germline V lookup: CDR1 LNHDA, CDR2 SQIVND (reference sequence). The CDR3 extends over 14 amino acids. The CDR3 here is CASSINSGANEQYF. CDR3 in DNA: TGTGCCAGTAGTATTAATAGTGGGGCAAACGAGCAGTACTTC.

The rearrangement links TRBV2 to TRBJ2-5; TRBD2 matches at 9 bases. Germline lookup yields CDR1 SNHLY and CDR2 FYNNEI. With 7 bases clipped from V and 2 bases from J, the junction kept 5 bases outside the gene matches. The CDR3 is 14 amino acids. The CDR3: CASTWAGGQETQYF. CDR3 nucleotide sequence: TGTGCCAGCACGTGGGCGGGAGGGCAAGAGACCCAGTACTTC.

The rearrangement links TRBV2 to TRBJ2-7, with TRBD2 as a possible D gene (5 bases). V lost 3 bases to trimming and J lost 2 bases, with 8 bases between them. The CDR3 runs 13 residues. Looked up from germline, CDR1 is SNHLY and CDR2 is FYNNEI. The CDR3 nucleotides read TGTGCCAGCAGTGAGAGCGGTCCCTACGAGCAGTACTTC. It is translated as CASSESGPYEQYF.

The V gene is TRBV7-2, the J gene TRBJ2-7; TRBD2 aligns across 11 bases. The germline V gene encodes CDR1 SGHTA and CDR2 FQGNSA. The CDR3 runs to 14 residues. J gave up 3 bases and V 8 bases, and 6 bases lay outside the gene matches. This CDR3 reads CASLVGTSGYEQYF. The CDR3, as DNA: TGTGCCAGCCTCGTTGGGACTAGCGGCTACGAGCAGTACTTC.

CDR3 DNA: TGTGCCAGCAGTTACGGGCAGGACTATGGCTACACCTTC. Its protein is CASSYGQDYGYTF. The genes are TRBV6-5 and TRBJ1-2; D remains unclear. The V gene lost 2 bases and the J gene lost 3 bases, with 7 bases spanning the gap. Germline CDR1 is MNHEY and CDR2 is SVGAGI. CDR3 size: 13 residues.

The chain combines TRBV7-6 with TRBJ1-3; no clear D gene. Germline V gives CDR1 SGHVS, CDR2 FNYEAQ. This CDR3 is 16 amino acids long. V shed 6 bases and J shed 0 bases, with 15 bases lying between them. DNA for the CDR3: TGTGCCAGCAGTGCGTTCCGGGGATACTCTGGAAACACCATATATTTT. As protein: CASSAFRGYSGNTIYF.

The rearrangement uses TRBV20-1 and TRBJ2-7, with D perhaps being TRBD1 or TRBD2 (5 bases each). The CDR3 is 11 residues long. CDR1 and CDR2 (germline): DFQATT, SNEGSKA (reference sequence). Trimming pared 3 bases from V and 4 bases from J, leaving 7 bases between. The CDR3 coding sequence is TGCAGTGCTAGGGGGACGTACGAGCAGTACTTC. It specifies CSARGTYEQYF.

In its sample, this clone ranks as medium-sized. The chain links TRBV6-6 to TRBJ2-7; D call uncertain. This CDR3 contains 12 residues. Germline V gene data show CDR1 as MNHNY and CDR2 as SVGAGI (reference sequence). V lost 6 bases and J lost 5, with 11 bases in between. Here the CDR3 reads CASSHGVNEQYF. In DNA, the CDR3 is TGTGCCAGCAGCCACGGTGTCAACGAGCAGTACTTC.

The rearrangement links TRBV27 to TRBJ2-7; D possibly corresponds to TRBD2 (6 bases). This CDR3 is 14 amino acids long. The ends were cut back, 5 bases at V and 1 base at J, with 12 bases in the middle. The germline V gene has CDR1 MNHEY and CDR2 SMNVEV (reference sequence). CDR3 nucleotide sequence: TGTGCCAGCAGTCCCCGGGACTCATCCTACGAGCAGTACTTC. Protein sequence: CASSPRDSSYEQYF.

The chain links TRBV7-9 to TRBJ1-2; D gene uncertain. Germline-derived CDR1 and CDR2 are SEHNR and FQNEAQ (reference sequence). The CDR3 length is 12 residues. Trimming left V 1 base short and J 7 bases short, with 7 bases between. CDR3 residues: CASSLDGIGYTF. The CDR3 DNA is TGTGCCAGCAGCTTAGACGGAATTGGCTACACCTTC.

The DNA for the CDR3 is TGCGCCAGCAGCGCGGACGGTTTCTCTGGGGCCAACGTCCTGACTTTC. This translates into CASSADGFSGANVLTF. This chain uses TRBV5-1 with TRBJ2-6; no reliable D call. This CDR3 spans 16 amino acids. V lost 4 bases and J lost 0, with 11 bases in between. Germline values: CDR1 SGHRS, CDR2 YFSETQ. Variable domain in full (rest from reference TRBV5-1 and TRBJ2-6): KAGVTQTPRYLIKTRGQQVTLSCSPISGHRSVSWYQQTPGQGLQFLFEYFSETQRNKGNFPGRFSGRQFSNSRSEMNVSTLELGDSALYLCASSADGFSGANVLTFGAGSRLTVL.

This clone was seen only once. The chain uses TRBV4-1 and TRBJ1-5; D unclear. CDR3 length: 13 residues. Germline lookup yields CDR1 MGHRA and CDR2 YSYEKL. Trimming took 1 base from V and 5 from J, leaving 6 bases between them. CDR3 DNA sequence: TGCGCCAGCAGCCAAGTACGGGATCAGCCCCAGCATTTT. Its translation is CASSQVRDQPQHF.

This clone was detected once. V usage is TRBV19 and J usage is TRBJ2-4; 7 nucleotides match TRBD2. Germline V CDR1 and CDR2: LNHDA, SQIVND (reference sequence). This CDR3 region has 16 residues. Unmatched junction bases numbered 9, after V lost 7 bases and J lost 0 bases. CDR3 DNA: TGTGCCAGTACTCTATCCGGCGGGGGAGCCAAAAACATTCAGTACTTC. Amino acids: CASTLSGGGAKNIQYF.

The rearrangement uses TRBV19 and TRBJ1-5; no reliable D call. The CDR3 contains 15 residues. V was shortened by 3 bases and J by 6 bases, with 15 bases between the two germline ends. Germline assignment: CDR1 LNHDA and CDR2 SQIVND (reference sequence). In DNA, the CDR3 is TGTGCCAGTAGTATTTCCGGGGAGAGAAGTCAGCCCCAGCATTTT. It encodes CASSISGERSQPQHF.

This clone was found a few times. This chain links TRBV15 with TRBJ1-5; TRBD1 might be the D (5 bases). V dropped 3 bases and J dropped 0 bases, with 18 bases sitting between them. The CDR3 length is 18 residues. In germline, CDR1 is LNHNV, CDR2 YYDKDF (reference sequence). As DNA, the CDR3 is TGTGCCACCAGCAGCCCACAGGACGCACCCGATAGCAATCAGCCCCAGCATTTT. Translation: CATSSPQDAPDSNQPQHF.

This clone was recorded once. The rearrangement joins TRBV2 to TRBJ2-1; TRBD2 might be the D (5 bases). Trimming took off 2 bases at V and 8 bases at J, with 19 bases between the two ends. This CDR3 comprises 16 residues. The germline CDR1 and CDR2 sequences are SNHLY and FYNNEI. CDR3 in amino acids: CASSESPGVSYDEQFF. CDR3 DNA: TGTGCCAGCAGTGAAAGTCCCGGGGTATCTTACGATGAGCAGTTCTTC.

This clone has just a few counts. The chain combines TRBV29-1 with TRBJ2-7; TRBD2 matches 8 bases. Germline loops: CDR1 SQVTM, CDR2 ANQGSEA. This CDR3 has 16 residues. The V segment lost 0 bases and the J segment 7 bases; nucleotides outside the gene matches: 14. The CDR3: CSVEDPKIAGRGEQYF. For the CDR3, the DNA is TGCAGCGTTGAAGATCCGAAGATAGCGGGGCGGGGGGAGCAGTACTTC.

The chain employs TRBV9 and TRBJ2-7; D is perhaps TRBD1 or TRBD2 (5 bases each). The CDR3 has 16 amino acids. The V and J ends lost 4 bases and 3 bases respectively, with 20 bases between them. The germline CDR1 and CDR2 sequences are SGDLS and YYNGEE. The CDR3 sequence: CASSPLPGGPFYEQYF. The CDR3 bases are TGTGCCAGCAGCCCACTCCCTGGGGGACCATTCTACGAGCAGTACTTC.

The J gene is TRBJ2-7, the V gene TRBV5-5; D gene ambiguous. The CDR3 spans 13 residues. Germline V gene sequence: CDR1 SGHKS, CDR2 YYEKEE (reference sequence). Between the trimmed V and J ends, which lost 4 bases and 1 base, there was a span of 9 bases. CDR3 residues: CASSLWVSYEQYF. CDR3 bases: TGTGCCAGCAGCCTCTGGGTATCCTACGAGCAGTACTTC.

This sequence joins TRBV4-1 and TRBJ2-1; D is uncertain. V gave up 6 bases and J gave up 7 bases, with 10 bases separating them. The CDR3 spans 12 residues. The germline V gene has CDR1 MGHRA and CDR2 YSYEKL. The CDR3 nucleotides are TGCGCCAGCAGTCCTAGTGCAAATGAGCAGTTCTTC. Protein product: CASSPSANEQFF.

V usage is TRBV13 and J usage is TRBJ2-5; D is unresolved. The CDR3 is made up of 11 amino acids. V was trimmed by 2 bases and J by 7 bases, leaving 5 bases between them. Germline assignment: CDR1 PRHDT and CDR2 FYEKMQ (reference sequence). The CDR3 here is CASSLFGTQYF. For the CDR3, the DNA is TGTGCCAGCAGCTTATTTGGGACCCAGTACTTC.

The chain employs TRBV19 and TRBJ2-5; D perhaps matches TRBD2 (6 bases). Looked up from germline, CDR1 is LNHDA and CDR2 is SQIVND (reference sequence). CDR3 size: 13 residues. V was clipped by 4 bases and J by 5 bases, with 11 bases between them. As DNA, the CDR3 is TGTGCCAGTAGTAGTGAGGGGAGGGAGACCCAGTACTTC. Encoded protein: CASSSEGRETQYF.

Note on this clone: Other DNA sequences of this sample code for an identical CDR3. V and J are TRBV5-5 and TRBJ2-2; 11 bases fit TRBD2. V lost 0 bases to trimming and J lost 0 bases; unmatched junction nucleotides: 4. From germline, CDR1 is SGHKS and CDR2 YYEKEE (reference sequence). The CDR3 consists of 18 residues. CDR3 nucleotide sequence: TGTGCCAGCAGCTTGGGGCTAGCGGGAGGCGCGAACACCGGGGAGCTGTTTTTT. It codes for CASSLGLAGGANTGELFF. Full variable domain (remainder filled in from reference TRBV5-5 and TRBJ2-2): DAGVTQSPTHLIKTRGQQVTLRCSPISGHKSVSWYQQVLGQGPQFIFQYYEKEERGRGNFPDRFSARQFPNYSSELNVNALLLGDSALYLCASSLGLAGGANTGELFFGEGSRLTVL.

J is TRBJ1-1 and V is TRBV6-1; D is possibly TRBD1 (5 bases). CDR1 is MNHNS, CDR2 SASEGT, per germline. This CDR3 contains 15 residues. V was clipped by 0 bases and J by 0 bases, with 8 bases between them. CDR3 sequence: CASSEAGAMNTEAFF. DNA for the CDR3: TGTGCCAGCAGTGAAGCAGGGGCCATGAACACTGAAGCTTTCTTT.

The J gene is TRBJ2-5, the V gene TRBV4-3, with 9 bases lining up with TRBD2. The CDR3 extends over 15 amino acids. CDR1 and CDR2 (germline): LGHNA, YSLEER. The V and J ends lost 0 bases and 1 base, in that order; junction bases with no gene match: 0. CDR3 sequence (DNA): TGCGCCAGCAGCCAAGAGCGGGGGGGCCAAGAGACCCAGTACTTC. It encodes CASSQERGGQETQYF.

V and J are TRBV7-2 and TRBJ1-1; D might be TRBD1 (6 bases). The CDR3 spans 15 residues. Trimming left V 2 bases short and J 0 bases short, with 10 bases between. Per the germline V gene, CDR1 is SGHTA and CDR2 is FQGNSA. This chain's CDR3 is CASSLRDNLNTEAFF. The CDR3, as DNA: TGTGCCAGCAGCTTAAGGGACAACCTGAACACTGAAGCTTTCTTT. The full variable domain, completed using reference TRBV7-2 and TRBJ1-1, is GAGVSQSPSNKVTEKGKDVELRCDPISGHTALYWYRQSLGQGLEFLIYFQGNSAPDKSGLPSDRFSAERTGGSVSTLTIQRTQQEDSAVYLCASSLRDNLNTEAFFGQGTRLTVV.

The rearrangement links TRBV6-5 to TRBJ1-2; weak D call: TRBD1 (5 bases). The CDR3 spans 11 residues. Germline loops: CDR1 MNHEY, CDR2 SVGAGI. Deletions cut 7 bases from V and 4 bases from J, with 7 bases between. The CDR3 here is CASTGAYGYTF. Here the CDR3 DNA reads TGTGCCAGCACCGGGGCCTATGGCTACACCTTC.

The chain has TRBV19 and TRBJ2-7, with 9 bases identical to TRBD1. V was clipped by 5 bases and J by 6 bases; unmatched bases: 8. Germline lookup yields CDR1 LNHDA and CDR2 SQIVND (reference sequence). The CDR3 runs to 14 residues. Written as DNA, the CDR3 is TGTGCCAGTAGTTGGTCCGGGACAGGGAGCGAGCAGTACTTC. Protein sequence: CASSWSGTGSEQYF.